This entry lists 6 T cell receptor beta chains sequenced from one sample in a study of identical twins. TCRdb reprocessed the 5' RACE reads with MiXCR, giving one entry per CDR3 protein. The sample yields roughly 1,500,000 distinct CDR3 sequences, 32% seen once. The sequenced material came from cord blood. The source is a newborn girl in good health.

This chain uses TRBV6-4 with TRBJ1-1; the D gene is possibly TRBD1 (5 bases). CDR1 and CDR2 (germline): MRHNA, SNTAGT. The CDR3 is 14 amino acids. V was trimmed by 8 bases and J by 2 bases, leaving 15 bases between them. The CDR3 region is CASFNWDGNTEAFF. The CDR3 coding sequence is TGTGCCAGCTTCAATTGGGACGGAAACACTGAAGCTTTCTTT.

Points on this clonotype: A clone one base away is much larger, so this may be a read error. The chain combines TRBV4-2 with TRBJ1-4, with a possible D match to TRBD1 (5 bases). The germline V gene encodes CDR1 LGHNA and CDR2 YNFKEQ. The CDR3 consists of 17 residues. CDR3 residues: CASIQVTGGIMREKLFF. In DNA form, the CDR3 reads TGTGCCAGCATCCAAGTTACGGGGGGGATCATGCGAGAAAAACTGTTTTTT.

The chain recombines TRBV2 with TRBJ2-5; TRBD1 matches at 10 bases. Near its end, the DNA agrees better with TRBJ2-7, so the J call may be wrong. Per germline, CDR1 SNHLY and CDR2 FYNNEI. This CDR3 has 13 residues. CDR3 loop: CASGQGEGYEQYF. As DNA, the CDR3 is TGTGCCAGCGGACAGGGGGAAGGCTACGAGCAGTACTTC.

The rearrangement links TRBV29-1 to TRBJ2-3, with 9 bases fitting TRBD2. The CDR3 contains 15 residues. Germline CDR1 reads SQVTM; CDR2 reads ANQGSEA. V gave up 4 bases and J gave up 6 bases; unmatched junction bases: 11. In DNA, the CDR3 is TGCAGCGTTGGCCCGGCTAGCGGGGTGGCGGATACGCAGTATTTT. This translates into CSVGPASGVADTQYF.

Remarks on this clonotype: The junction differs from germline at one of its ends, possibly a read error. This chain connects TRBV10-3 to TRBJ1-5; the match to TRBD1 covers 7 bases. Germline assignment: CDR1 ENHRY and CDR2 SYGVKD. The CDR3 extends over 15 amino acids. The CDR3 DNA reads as TGTGCCATCAGTGGGACAGGATATAGCAATCAGCTCCAGCATTTT. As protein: CAISGTGYSNQLQHF.

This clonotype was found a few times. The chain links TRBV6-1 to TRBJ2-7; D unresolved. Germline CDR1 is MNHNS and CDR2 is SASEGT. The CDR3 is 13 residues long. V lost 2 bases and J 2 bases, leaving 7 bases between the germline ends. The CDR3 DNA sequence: TGTGCCAGCAGTGAACGCCTGACCTACGAGCAGTACTTC. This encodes CASSERLTYEQYF.